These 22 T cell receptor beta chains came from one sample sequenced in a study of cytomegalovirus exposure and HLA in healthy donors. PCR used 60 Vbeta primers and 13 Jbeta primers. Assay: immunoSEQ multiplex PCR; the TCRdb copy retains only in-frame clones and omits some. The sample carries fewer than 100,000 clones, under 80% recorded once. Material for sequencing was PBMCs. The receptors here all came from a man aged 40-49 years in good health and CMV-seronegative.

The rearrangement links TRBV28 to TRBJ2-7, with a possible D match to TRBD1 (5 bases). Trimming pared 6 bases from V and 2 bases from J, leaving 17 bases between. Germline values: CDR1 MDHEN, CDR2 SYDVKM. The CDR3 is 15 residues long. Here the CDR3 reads CASSRVPGPTYEQYF. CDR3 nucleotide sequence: TGTGCCAGCAGCCGGGTTCCAGGGCCCACCTACGAGCAGTACTTC.

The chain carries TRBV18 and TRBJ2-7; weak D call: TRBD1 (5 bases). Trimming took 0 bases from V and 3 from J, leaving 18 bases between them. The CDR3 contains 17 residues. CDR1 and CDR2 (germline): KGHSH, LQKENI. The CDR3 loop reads CASSPPQGQMGYYEQYF. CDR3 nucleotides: TGTGCCAGCTCACCACCGCAGGGCCAAATGGGGTACTACGAGCAGTACTTC. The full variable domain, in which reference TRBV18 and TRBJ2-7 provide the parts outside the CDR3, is NAGVMQNPRHLVRRRGQEARLRCSPMKGHSHVYWYRQLPEEGLKFMVYLQKENIIDESGMPKERFSAEFPKEGPSILRIQQVVRGDSAAYFCASSPPQGQMGYYEQYFGPGTRLTVT.

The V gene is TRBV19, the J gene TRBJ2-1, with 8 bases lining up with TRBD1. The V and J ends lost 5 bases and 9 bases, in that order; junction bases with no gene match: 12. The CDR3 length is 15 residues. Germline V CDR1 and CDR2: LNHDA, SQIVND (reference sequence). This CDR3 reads CASSPYGQGWVEQFF. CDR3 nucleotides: TGTGCCAGTAGTCCCTATGGACAGGGTTGGGTTGAGCAGTTCTTC.

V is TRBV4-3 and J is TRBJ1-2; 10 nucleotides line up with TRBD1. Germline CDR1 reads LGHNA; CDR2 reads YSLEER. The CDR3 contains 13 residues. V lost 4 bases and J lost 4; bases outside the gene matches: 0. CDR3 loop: CASSRDRGYGYTF. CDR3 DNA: TGCGCCAGCAGCCGGGACAGGGGCTATGGCTACACCTTC.

CDR3 coding DNA: TGTGCCAGCAGCCCGGAGCACCCGAGGGATGAGCAGTTCTTC. Its protein is CASSPEHPRDEQFF. This chain links TRBV11-2 with TRBJ2-1, with a tentative D call TRBD2 (5 bases). This CDR3 has 14 residues. Germline CDR1 and CDR2: SGHAT and FQNNGV. Trimming took 5 bases from V and 8 from J, leaving 16 bases between them. Full variable domain (rest looked up from reference TRBV11-2 and TRBJ2-1): EAGVAQSPRYKIIEKRQSVAFWCNPISGHATLYWYQQILGQGPKLLIQFQNNGVVDDSQLPKDRFSAERLKGVDSTLKIQPAKLEDSAVYLCASSPEHPRDEQFFGPGTRLTVL.

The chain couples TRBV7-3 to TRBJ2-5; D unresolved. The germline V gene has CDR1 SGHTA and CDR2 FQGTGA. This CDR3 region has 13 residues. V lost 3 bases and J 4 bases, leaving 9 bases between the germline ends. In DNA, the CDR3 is TGTGCCAGCAGCTTTCAGCCGGGAGAGACCCAGTACTTC. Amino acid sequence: CASSFQPGETQYF.

The CDR3, as DNA: TGTGCCAGCTCACCGCGTACTGCAGGGTTTAGCAATCAGCCCCAGCATTTT. Residues: CASSPRTAGFSNQPQHF. This chain links TRBV18 with TRBJ1-5, with a possible D match to TRBD1 (5 bases). V dropped 3 bases and J dropped 0 bases, with 15 bases sitting between them. The germline V gene encodes CDR1 KGHSH and CDR2 LQKENI. This CDR3 has 17 residues. Full variable domain (remainder filled in from reference TRBV18 and TRBJ1-5): NAGVMQNPRHLVRRRGQEARLRCSPMKGHSHVYWYRQLPEEGLKFMVYLQKENIIDESGMPKERFSAEFPKEGPSILRIQQVVRGDSAAYFCASSPRTAGFSNQPQHFGDGTRLSIL.

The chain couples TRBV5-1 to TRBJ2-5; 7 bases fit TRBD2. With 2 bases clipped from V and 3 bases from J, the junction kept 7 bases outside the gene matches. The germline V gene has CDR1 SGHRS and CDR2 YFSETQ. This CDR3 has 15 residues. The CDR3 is CASSFSRAGEETQYF. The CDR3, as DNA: TGCGCCAGCAGCTTCTCCCGGGCGGGGGAAGAGACCCAGTACTTC.

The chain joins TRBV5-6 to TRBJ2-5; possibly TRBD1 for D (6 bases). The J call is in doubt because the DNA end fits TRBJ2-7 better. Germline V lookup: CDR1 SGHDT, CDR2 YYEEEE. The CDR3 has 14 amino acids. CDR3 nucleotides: TGTGCCAGCAGCTTGTGGGGGCCCTCCTACGAGCAGTACTTC. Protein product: CASSLWGPSYEQYF.

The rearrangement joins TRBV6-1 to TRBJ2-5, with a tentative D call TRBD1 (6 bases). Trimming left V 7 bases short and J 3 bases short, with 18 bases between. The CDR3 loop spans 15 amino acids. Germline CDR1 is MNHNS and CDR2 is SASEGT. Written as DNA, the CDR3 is TGTGCCAGCATCAACCAGGACAGAACAAAAGAGACCCAGTACTTC. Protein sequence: CASINQDRTKETQYF.

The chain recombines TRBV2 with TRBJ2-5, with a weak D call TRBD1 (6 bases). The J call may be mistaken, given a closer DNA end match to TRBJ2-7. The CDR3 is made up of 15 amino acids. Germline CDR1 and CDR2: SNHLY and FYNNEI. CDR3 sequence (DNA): TGTGCCAGCAACACCACAGGGTTGTTCTCCTACGAGCAGTACTTC. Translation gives CASNTTGLFSYEQYF.

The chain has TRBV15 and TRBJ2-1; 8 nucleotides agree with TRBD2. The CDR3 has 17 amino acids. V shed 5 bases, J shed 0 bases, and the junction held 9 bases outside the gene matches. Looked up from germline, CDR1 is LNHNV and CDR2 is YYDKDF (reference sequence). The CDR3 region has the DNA TGTGCCACCAGCTCGAGGGGCGGGAGGAGCTCCTACAATGAGCAGTTCTTC. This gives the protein CATSSRGGRSSYNEQFF.

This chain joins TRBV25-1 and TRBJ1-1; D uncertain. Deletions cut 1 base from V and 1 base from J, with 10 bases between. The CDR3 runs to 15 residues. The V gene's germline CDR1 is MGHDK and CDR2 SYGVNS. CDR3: CASSESREWNTEAFF. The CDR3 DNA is TGTGCCAGCAGTGAATCTCGGGAATGGAACACTGAAGCTTTCTTT.

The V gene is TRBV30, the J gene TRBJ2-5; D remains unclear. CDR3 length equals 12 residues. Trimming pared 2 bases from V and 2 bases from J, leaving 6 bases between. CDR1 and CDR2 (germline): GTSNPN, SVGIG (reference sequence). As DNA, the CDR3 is TGTGCCTGGAGTCCCCTTCAAGAGACCCAGTACTTC. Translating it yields CAWSPLQETQYF. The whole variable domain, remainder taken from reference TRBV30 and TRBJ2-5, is SQTIHQWPATLVQPVGSPLSLECTVEGTSNPNLYWYRQAAGRGLQLLFYSVGIGQISSEVPQNLSASRPQDRQFILSSKKLLLSDSGFYLCAWSPLQETQYFGPGTRLLVL.

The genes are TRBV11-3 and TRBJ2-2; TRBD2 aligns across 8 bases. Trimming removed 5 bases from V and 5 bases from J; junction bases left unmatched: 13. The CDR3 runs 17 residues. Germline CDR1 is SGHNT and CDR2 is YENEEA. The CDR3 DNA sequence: TGTGCCAGCAGCAACTATTATAGCGGGAAAGGGACCGGGGAGCTGTTTTTT. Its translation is CASSNYYSGKGTGELFF.

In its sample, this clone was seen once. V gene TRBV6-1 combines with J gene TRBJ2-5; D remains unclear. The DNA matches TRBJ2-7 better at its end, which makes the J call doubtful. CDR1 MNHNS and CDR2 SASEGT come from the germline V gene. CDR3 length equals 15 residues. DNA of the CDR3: TGTGCCAGCAGTGAGGGCCCCTTGGCACTCTACGAGCAGTACTTC. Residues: CASSEGPLALYEQYF.

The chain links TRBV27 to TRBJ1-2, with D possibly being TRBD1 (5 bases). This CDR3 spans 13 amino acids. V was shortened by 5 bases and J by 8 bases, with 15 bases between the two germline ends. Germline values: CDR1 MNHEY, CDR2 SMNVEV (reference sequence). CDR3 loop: CASSTLGGRGYTF. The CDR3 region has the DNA TGTGCCAGCAGTACCCTCGGGGGGAGGGGCTACACCTTC.

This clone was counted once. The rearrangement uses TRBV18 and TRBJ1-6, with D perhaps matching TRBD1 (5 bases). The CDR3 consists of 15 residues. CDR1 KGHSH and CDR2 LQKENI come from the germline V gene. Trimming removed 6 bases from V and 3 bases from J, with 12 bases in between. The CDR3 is CASSRQRDYNSPLHF. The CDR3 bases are TGTGCCAGCTCCCGACAGCGAGACTATAATTCACCCCTCCACTTT.

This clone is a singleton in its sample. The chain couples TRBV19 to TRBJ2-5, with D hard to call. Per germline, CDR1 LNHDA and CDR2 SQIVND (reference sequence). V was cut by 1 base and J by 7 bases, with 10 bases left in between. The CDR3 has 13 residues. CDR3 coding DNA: TGTGCCAGTAGTATAGGGGCCGTTGGGACCCAGTACTTC. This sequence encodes CASSIGAVGTQYF. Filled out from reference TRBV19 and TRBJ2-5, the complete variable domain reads DGGITQSPKYLFRKEGQNVTLSCEQNLNHDAMYWYRQDPGQGLRLIYYSQIVNDFQKGDIAEGYSVSREKKESFPLTVTSAQKNPTAFYLCASSIGAVGTQYFGPGTRLLVL.

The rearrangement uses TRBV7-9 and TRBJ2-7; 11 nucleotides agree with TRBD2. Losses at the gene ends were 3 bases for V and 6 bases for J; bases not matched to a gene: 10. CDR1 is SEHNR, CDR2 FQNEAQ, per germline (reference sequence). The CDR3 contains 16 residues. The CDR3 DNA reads TGTGCCAGCAGCTTCGGTGGTAGCGGGAGGGGAAGCGAGCAGTACTTC. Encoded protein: CASSFGGSGRGSEQYF.

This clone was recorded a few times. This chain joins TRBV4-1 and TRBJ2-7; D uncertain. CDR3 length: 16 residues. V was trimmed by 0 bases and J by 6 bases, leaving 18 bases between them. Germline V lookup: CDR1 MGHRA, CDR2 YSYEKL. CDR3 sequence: CASSQDSGRPGFEQYF. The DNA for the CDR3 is TGCGCCAGCAGCCAAGACTCGGGTAGGCCCGGGTTCGAGCAGTACTTC.

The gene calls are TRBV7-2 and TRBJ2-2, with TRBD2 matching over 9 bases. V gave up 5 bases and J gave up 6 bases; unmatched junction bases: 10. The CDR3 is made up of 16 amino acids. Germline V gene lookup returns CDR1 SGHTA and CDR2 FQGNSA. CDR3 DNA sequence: TGTGCCAGCAGCCCAACAGCGGGAGGTCGGTCCGGGGAGCTGTTTTTT. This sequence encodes CASSPTAGGRSGELFF.